This TCR beta chain came from a study of CD8+CD57+ T cells in acquired aplastic anemia. Background on the study: Across the sorted CD4+ and CD8+ cells, DNA amounts averaged 3.2 ug.

The template used for profiling TCR beta VDJ and CDR3 was genomic DNA. TCRdb fed the reads into MiXCR, producing one record per CDR3 protein. The profile covers 300,000 or so distinct CDR3 sequences, with approximately 55% appearing a single time and 6.5% to 10% taken by the ten largest. There are 16 residues in the CDR3. CDR1 SGHRS and CDR2 YFSETQ come from the germline V gene. V was clipped by 0 bases and J by 5 bases; unmatched bases: 7. Findings and limits, study-wide: Comparison of patients with controls identified almost 30 shared CD8+ CDR3 sequences.

A note on this clonotype: Its specificity is unknown.

The material sequenced was sorted CD4+, CD8+, or CD8+CD57+ T cells (not recorded which) from PBMCs. The rearrangement links TRBV5-1 to TRBJ1-2; 10 bases align to TRBD1. The source is a human donor with severe aplastic anemia or a healthy control (not recorded which). The CDR3 DNA reads TGCGCCAGCAGCTTGGCCTTGACAGGGGGCGCTTATGGCTACACCTTC. Translation gives CASSLALTGGAYGYTF. The full variable domain, completed using reference TRBV5-1 and TRBJ1-2, is KAGVTQTPRYLIKTRGQQVTLSCSPISGHRSVSWYQQTPGQGLQFLFEYFSETQRNKGNFPGRFSGRQFSNSRSEMNVSTLELGDSALYLCASSLALTGGAYGYTFGSGTRLTVV.